This T cell receptor beta chain appears in the sequencing data of a study of beta chain features in type 1 diabetes. Study-wide background: Examination of sorted cells across all samples involved more than 85,000,000 cells.

The whole isolated RNA underwent reverse transcription, so sequencing captured expressed TCRB transcripts. TCRdb keeps only in-frame clones here, not all; method: immunoSEQ multiplex PCR. The sample gives 150,000 to 200,000 clones, approximately 9.1% of which show up once; around 0.7% is in the top ten. Study-level results: Shorter templates might be favored by PCR, and equally so in patients and in controls. People with Type 1 diabetes carried modestly yet significantly shorter TCRB CDR3s in all four CD4+ subsets.

Purity above 95% was achieved in all sorted populations. This clone has a handful of counts. Its specificity is unknown. Sample: central memory CD4+ T cells from blood. This receptor was obtained from a woman aged 25 to 39 with type 1 diabetes.

CDR3 amino acids: CASSIVNRLNTEAFF. The DNA for the CDR3 is TGTGCCAGTAGTATAGTCAACAGATTGAACACTGAAGCTTTCTTT. The V gene is TRBV19, the J gene TRBJ1-1; D uncertain. The length of the CDR3 is 15 residues. Germline-derived CDR1 and CDR2 are LNHDA and SQIVND (reference sequence). Trimming stripped 1 base from V and 0 bases from J, with 9 bases between.